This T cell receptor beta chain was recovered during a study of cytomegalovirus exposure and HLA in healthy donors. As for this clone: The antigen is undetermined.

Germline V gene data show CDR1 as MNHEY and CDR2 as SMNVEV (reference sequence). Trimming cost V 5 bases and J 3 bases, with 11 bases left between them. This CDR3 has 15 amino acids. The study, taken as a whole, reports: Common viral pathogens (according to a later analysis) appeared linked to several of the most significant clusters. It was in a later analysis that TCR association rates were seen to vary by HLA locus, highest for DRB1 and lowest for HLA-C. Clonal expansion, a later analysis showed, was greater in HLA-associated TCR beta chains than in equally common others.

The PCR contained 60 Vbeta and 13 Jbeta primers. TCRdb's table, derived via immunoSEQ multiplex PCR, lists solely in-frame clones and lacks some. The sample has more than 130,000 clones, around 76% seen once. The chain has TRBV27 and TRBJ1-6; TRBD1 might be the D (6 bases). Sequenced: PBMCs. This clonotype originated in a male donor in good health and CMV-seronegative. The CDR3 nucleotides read TGTGCCAGCAGTGAACGACAGGACTATAATTCACCCCTCCACTTT. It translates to CASSERQDYNSPLHF.